This T cell receptor beta chain was profiled in a study of blood T cells in healthy people across ages. Turning to this clonotype: As yet, its antigen is unknown.

Next came a second PCR, run for about 7 to 12 cycles, which used a sample-barcoded 5' primer along with a J-beta primer mix. A single record per CDR3 protein comes from TCRdb applying MiXCR to the 5' RACE reads. The sample has fewer than 2 million distinct CDR3 sequences, 35% to 50% seen once; the top ten hold 23%. Study-wide results and caveats: Naive CD4+ cells and diversity were both higher in long-lived donors than in aged donors.

Germline V gene data show CDR1 as SGHVS and CDR2 as FQNEAQ. Unmatched junction bases numbered 15, after V lost 5 bases and J lost 5 bases. This CDR3 has 18 residues. The receptor comes from a human donor in good health. The specimen sequenced was blood. The chain is built from TRBV7-8 and TRBJ2-2, with TRBD1 matching 9 bases. The DNA of the CDR3 is TGTGCCAGCAGCCCTAATCGACCGGGACAGGGTGGGACCGGGGAGCTGTTTTTT. It encodes CASSPNRPGQGGTGELFF.